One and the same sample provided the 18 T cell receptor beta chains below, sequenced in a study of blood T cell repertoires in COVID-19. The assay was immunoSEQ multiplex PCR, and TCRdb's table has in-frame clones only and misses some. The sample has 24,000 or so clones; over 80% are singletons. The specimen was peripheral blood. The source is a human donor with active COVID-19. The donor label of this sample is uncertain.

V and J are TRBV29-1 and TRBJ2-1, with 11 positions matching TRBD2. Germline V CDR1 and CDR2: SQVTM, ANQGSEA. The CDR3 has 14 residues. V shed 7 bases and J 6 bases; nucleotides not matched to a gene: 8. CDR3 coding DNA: TGCAGCGGCCAACTAGCGGGAGTGTTCAATGAGCAGTTCTTC. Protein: CSGQLAGVFNEQFF.

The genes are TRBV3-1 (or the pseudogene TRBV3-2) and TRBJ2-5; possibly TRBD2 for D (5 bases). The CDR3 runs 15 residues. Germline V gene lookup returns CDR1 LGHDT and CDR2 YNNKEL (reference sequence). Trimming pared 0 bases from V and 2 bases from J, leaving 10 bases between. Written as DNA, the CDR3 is TGTGCCAGCAGCCAAGATGAGAGGGAACAAGAGACCCAGTACTTC. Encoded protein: CASSQDEREQETQYF.

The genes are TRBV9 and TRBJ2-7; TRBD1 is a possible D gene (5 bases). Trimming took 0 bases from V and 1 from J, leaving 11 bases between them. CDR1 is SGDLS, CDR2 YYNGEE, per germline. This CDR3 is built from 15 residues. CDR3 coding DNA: TGTGCCAGCAGCGTAGGGGCCCAGGGATCCTACGAGCAGTACTTC. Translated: CASSVGAQGSYEQYF.

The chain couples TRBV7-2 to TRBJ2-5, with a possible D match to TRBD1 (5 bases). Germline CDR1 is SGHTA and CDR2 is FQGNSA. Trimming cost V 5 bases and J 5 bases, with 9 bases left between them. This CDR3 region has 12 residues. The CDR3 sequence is CASSADSETQYF. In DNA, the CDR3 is TGTGCCAGCAGCGCTGACAGCGAGACCCAGTACTTC.

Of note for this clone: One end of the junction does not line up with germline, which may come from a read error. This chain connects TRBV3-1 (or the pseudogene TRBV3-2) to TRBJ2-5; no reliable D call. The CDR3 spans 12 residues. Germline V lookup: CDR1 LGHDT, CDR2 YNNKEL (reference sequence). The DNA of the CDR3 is TGTGCCAGCAGCCAAGACCAGGAGACCCAGTACTTC. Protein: CASSQDQETQYF.

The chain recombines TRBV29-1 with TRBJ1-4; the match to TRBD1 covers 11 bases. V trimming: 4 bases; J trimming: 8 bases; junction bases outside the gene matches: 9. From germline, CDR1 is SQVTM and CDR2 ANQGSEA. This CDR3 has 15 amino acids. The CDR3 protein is CSVARGQGAGEKLFF. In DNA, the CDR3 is TGCAGCGTTGCCCGAGGACAGGGGGCTGGCGAAAAACTGTTTTTT.

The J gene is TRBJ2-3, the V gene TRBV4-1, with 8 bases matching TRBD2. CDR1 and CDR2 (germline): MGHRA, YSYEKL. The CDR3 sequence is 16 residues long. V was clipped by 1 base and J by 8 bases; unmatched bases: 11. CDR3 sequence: CASSQGKERGGSTQYF. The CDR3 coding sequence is TGCGCCAGCAGCCAAGGGAAGGAACGGGGGGGGAGTACGCAGTATTTT.

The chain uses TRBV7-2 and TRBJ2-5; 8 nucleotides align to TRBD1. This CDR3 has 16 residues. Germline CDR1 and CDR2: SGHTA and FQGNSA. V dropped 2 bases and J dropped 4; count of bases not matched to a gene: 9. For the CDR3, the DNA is TGTGCCAGCAGCTTATTCCCCAGGGGGCGCAGAGAGACCCAGTACTTC. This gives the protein CASSLFPRGRRETQYF. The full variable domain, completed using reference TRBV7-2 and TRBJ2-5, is GAGVSQSPSNKVTEKGKDVELRCDPISGHTALYWYRQSLGQGLEFLIYFQGNSAPDKSGLPSDRFSAERTGGSVSTLTIQRTQQEDSAVYLCASSLFPRGRRETQYFGPGTRLLVL.

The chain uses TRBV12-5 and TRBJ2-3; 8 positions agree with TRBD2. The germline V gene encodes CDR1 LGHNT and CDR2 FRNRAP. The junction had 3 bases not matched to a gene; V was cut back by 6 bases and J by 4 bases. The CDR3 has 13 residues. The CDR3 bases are TGTGCTAGTGGCCGGGGGGGCCCAGATACGCAGTATTTT. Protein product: CASGRGGPDTQYF.

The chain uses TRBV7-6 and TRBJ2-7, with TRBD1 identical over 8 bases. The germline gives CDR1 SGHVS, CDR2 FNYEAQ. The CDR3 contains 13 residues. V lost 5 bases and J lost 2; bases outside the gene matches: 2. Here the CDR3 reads CASSDRGTYEQYF. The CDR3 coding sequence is TGTGCCAGCAGCGACAGGGGAACCTACGAGCAGTACTTC.

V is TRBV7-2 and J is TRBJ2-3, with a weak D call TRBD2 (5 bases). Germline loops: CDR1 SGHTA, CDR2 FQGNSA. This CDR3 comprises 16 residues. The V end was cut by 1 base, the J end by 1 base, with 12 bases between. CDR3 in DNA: TGTGCCAGCAGCTTAGAGGTTGCGGGTGGCACAGATACGCAGTATTTT. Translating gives CASSLEVAGGTDTQYF.

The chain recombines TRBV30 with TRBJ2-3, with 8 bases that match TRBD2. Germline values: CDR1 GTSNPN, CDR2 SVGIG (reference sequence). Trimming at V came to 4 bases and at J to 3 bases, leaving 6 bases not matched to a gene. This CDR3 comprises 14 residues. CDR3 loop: CAWNRGGRTDTQYF. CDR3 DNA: TGTGCCTGGAACCGGGGGGGGCGAACAGATACGCAGTATTTT.

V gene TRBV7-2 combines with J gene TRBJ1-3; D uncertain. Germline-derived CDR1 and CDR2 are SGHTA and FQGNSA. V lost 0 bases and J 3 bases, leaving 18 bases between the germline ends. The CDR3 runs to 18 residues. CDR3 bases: TGTGCCAGCAGCTTAGCGAAAGATTGGATGGGCTTTGGAAACACCATATATTTT. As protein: CASSLAKDWMGFGNTIYF.

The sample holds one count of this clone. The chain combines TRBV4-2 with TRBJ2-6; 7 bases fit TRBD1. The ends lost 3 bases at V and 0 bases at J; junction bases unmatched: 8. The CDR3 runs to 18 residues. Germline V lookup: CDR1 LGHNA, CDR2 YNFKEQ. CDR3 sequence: CASSQRQGLISGANVLTF. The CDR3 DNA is TGTGCCAGCAGCCAGAGACAGGGTCTCATCTCTGGGGCCAACGTCCTGACTTTC.

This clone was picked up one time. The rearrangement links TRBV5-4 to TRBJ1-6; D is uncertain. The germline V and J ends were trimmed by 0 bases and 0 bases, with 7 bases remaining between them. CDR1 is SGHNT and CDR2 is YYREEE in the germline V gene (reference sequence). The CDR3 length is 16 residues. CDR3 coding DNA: TGTGCCAGCAGCTTGGACGCGAGCTCCTATAATTCACCCCTCCACTTT. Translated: CASSLDASSYNSPLHF.

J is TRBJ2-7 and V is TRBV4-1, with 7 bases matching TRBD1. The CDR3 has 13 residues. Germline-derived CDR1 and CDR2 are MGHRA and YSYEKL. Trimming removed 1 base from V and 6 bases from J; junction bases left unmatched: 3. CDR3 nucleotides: TGCGCCAGCAGCCAAGCGACAGGGATCGAGCAGTACTTC. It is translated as CASSQATGIEQYF.

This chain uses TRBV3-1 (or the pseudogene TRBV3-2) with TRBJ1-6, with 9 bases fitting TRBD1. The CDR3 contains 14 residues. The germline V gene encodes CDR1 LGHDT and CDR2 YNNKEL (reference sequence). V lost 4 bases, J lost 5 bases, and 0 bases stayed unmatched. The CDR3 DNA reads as TGTGCCAGCAGCCGGACAGGGGATAATTCACCCCTCCACTTT. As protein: CASSRTGDNSPLHF.

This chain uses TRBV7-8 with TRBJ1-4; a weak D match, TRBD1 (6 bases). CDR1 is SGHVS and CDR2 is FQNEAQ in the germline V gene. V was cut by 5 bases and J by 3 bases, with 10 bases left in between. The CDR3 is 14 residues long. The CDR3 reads CASSQGSANEKLFF. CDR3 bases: TGTGCCAGCAGCCAGGGGTCAGCTAATGAAAAACTGTTTTTT.